Listed here are 29 T cell receptor beta chains from one sample, sequenced in a study of T cell clusters in autoimmune cytopenias. Each sample's input was roughly 230 ng genomic DNA, some 38,000 genome equivalents. TRB rearrangements were amplified by touch-down multiplex PCR with mixed TRB-A/B primers. TCRdb reanalyzed the multiplex PCR reads and collapses them to one entry per CDR3 protein, without DNA. Its table lists around 2,200 distinct CDR3 sequences. The sequenced material came from peripheral blood. The receptors come from a human donor with an autoimmune cytopenia or autoimmune hepatitis (not recorded which).

The V gene is TRBV29-1, the J gene TRBJ2-7; the D gene TCRdb calls, TRBD2, cannot be checked with no DNA. This CDR3 is 14 amino acids long. The germline gives CDR1 SQVTM, CDR2 ANQGSEA. CDR3 loop: CSGAGTSGGREQYF.

The gene calls are TRBV6-5 and TRBJ2-7; TCRdb proposes TRBD2, but this gene call is untestable without DNA. Germline CDR1 MNHEY, CDR2 SVGAGI. The CDR3 is made up of 17 amino acids. The CDR3 loop is CASSYSGGRGESYEQYF.

By frequency, this clonotype registers medium-sized. This rearrangement joins TRBV12-3 or TRBV12-4 to TRBJ2-7. The length of the CDR3 is 12 residues. The chain's CDR3 is CASSFADYEQYF.

CDR3 amino acids: CASSGRTSGEASSYNEQFF. The chain is built from TRBV5-1 and TRBJ2-1; TCRdb gives TRBD2 as the D gene, but with no DNA this cannot be confirmed. The CDR3 totals 19 residues. Germline values: CDR1 SGHRS, CDR2 YFSETQ.

The chain employs TRBV6-1 and TRBJ1-5; TCRdb reports TRBD1, a call that lacks DNA to check it against. This CDR3 is 15 amino acids long. Looked up from germline, CDR1 is MNHNS and CDR2 is SASEGT. CDR3 in amino acids: CASSDRRGGNQPQHF.

The chain combines TRBV6-2 or TRBV6-3 with TRBJ2-7; TCRdb lists TRBD1, though no DNA is available to test this call. This CDR3 has 13 residues. Germline V gene lookup returns CDR1 MNHEY and CDR2 SVGEGT. CDR3 amino acids: CASETGGGYEQYF.

This clonotype ranks as medium-sized in terms of frequency. V usage is TRBV18 and J usage is TRBJ2-2; TCRdb indicates TRBD1, and absent DNA this call remains unverified. This CDR3 has 12 amino acids. Germline assignment: CDR1 KGHSH and CDR2 LQKENI. The CDR3 region is CASSVRAGELFF.

The CDR3 here is CASSPQGGDEKLFF. This chain uses TRBV7-6 with TRBJ1-4; checking the TCRdb D call of TRBD1 is not possible without DNA. The V gene's germline CDR1 is SGHVS and CDR2 FNYEAQ. CDR3 length: 14 residues.

This chain links TRBV7-6 with TRBJ1-2. This CDR3 comprises 15 residues. The germline gives CDR1 SGHVS, CDR2 FNYEAQ. The CDR3 protein is CASSYGEGRDYGYTF. Combining the CDR3 with reference TRBV7-6 and TRBJ1-2 gives the whole variable domain GAGVSQSPRYKVTKRGQDVALRCDPISGHVSLYWYRQALGQGPEFLTYFNYEAQQDKSGLPNDRFSAERPEGSISTLTIQRTEQRDSAMYRCASSYGEGRDYGYTFGSGTRLTVV.

The chain combines TRBV25-1 with TRBJ2-3. The CDR3 length is 14 residues. CDR1 is MGHDK, CDR2 SYGVNS, per germline. This CDR3 reads CASGLGTGTDTQYF.

This clonotype is labeled medium-sized based on frequency. This rearrangement joins TRBV6-6 to TRBJ2-3; TCRdb's D gene call, TRBD1, goes unchecked for lack of DNA. In germline, CDR1 is MNHNY, CDR2 SVGAGI (reference sequence). The CDR3 extends over 14 amino acids. This chain's CDR3 is CASIRGLQGDTQYF.

By frequency, this clonotype registers medium-sized. The CDR3 here is CASSYVAGVADTQYF. The chain has TRBV6-5 and TRBJ2-3; checking the TCRdb D call of TRBD2 is not possible without DNA. CDR1 MNHEY and CDR2 SVGAGI come from the germline V gene. The CDR3 consists of 15 residues.

Its frequency marks this clonotype as medium-sized. CDR3 residues: CASSIGQGAGELFF. V is TRBV19 and J is TRBJ2-2; the TCRdb D gene call, TRBD1, has no DNA to confirm it. Germline V lookup: CDR1 LNHDA, CDR2 SQIVND (reference sequence). CDR3 length: 14 residues.

According to its frequency, this clonotype is medium-sized. V and J are TRBV19 and TRBJ2-1; TCRdb selects TRBD2, and the lack of DNA leaves this call unchecked. CDR1 is LNHDA, CDR2 SQIVND, per germline (reference sequence). This CDR3 region has 13 residues. CDR3: CASSSTPGNEQFF.

This clonotype registers medium-sized by frequency. J is TRBJ2-4 and V is TRBV5-1; the TRBD1 assignment by TCRdb is unverifiable without DNA. This CDR3 is 15 amino acids long. Germline-derived CDR1 and CDR2 are SGHRS and YFSETQ. The CDR3 region is CASRQGLGTKNIQYF.

The chain joins TRBV12-3 or TRBV12-4 to TRBJ2-1; without DNA, the TCRdb call of TRBD2 cannot be checked. This CDR3 has 15 amino acids. The CDR3 protein is CASTPTSGAYNEQFF.

This chain uses TRBV19 with TRBJ1-1; TCRdb reports TRBD1, a call that lacks DNA to check it against. Germline V CDR1 and CDR2: LNHDA, SQIVND (reference sequence). The CDR3 loop spans 16 amino acids. The CDR3 here is CASSTRTGYLNTEAFF.

The chain recombines TRBV7-9 with TRBJ1-6; checking the TCRdb D call of TRBD1 is not possible without DNA. Germline CDR1 reads SEHNR; CDR2 reads FQNEAQ (reference sequence). The CDR3 is made up of 13 amino acids. The CDR3 sequence is CASGQGQNSPLHF.

This clonotype is medium-sized by frequency. V and J are TRBV5-6 and TRBJ1-6. The CDR3 is 14 amino acids. CDR1 is SGHDT, CDR2 YYEEEE, per germline. The CDR3 is CASSSSTLNSPLHF.

This chain uses TRBV13 with TRBJ2-7; TCRdb calls TRBD2, which cannot be checked without DNA. The germline CDR1 and CDR2 sequences are PRHDT and FYEKMQ (reference sequence). The CDR3 length is 17 residues. The CDR3: CASSLGQTSGLPNEQYF.

The V and J genes are TRBV6-2 or TRBV6-3 and TRBJ2-3; checking the TCRdb D call of TRBD2 is not possible without DNA. Germline V gene lookup returns CDR1 MNHEY and CDR2 SVGEGT. The CDR3 has 19 amino acids. The chain's CDR3 is CASSPGTSGGPLWADTQYF.

The CDR3: CATKGHHNGAGANVLTF. This sequence joins TRBV24-1 and TRBJ2-6; TCRdb names TRBD1, which stays unverified in the absence of DNA. The germline gives CDR1 KGHDR, CDR2 SFDVKD. The CDR3 runs 17 residues.

This clonotype is labeled medium-sized based on frequency. The V call is TRBV29-1, the J call TRBJ1-2; TCRdb indicates TRBD1, and absent DNA this call remains unverified. Germline CDR1 reads SQVTM; CDR2 reads ANQGSEA. The CDR3 is 13 residues long. The chain's CDR3 is CSASSWGGQGYTF.

The chain joins TRBV15 to TRBJ2-4. The CDR3 has 15 amino acids. The germline gives CDR1 LNHNV, CDR2 YYDKDF (reference sequence). CDR3 protein: CATSRPGVAKNIQYF.

In terms of frequency, this clonotype is medium-sized. The V and J genes are TRBV19 and TRBJ2-2. From germline, CDR1 is LNHDA and CDR2 SQIVND (reference sequence). CDR3 size: 13 residues. The CDR3 reads CASSSQRAGELFF.

Considering frequency, this clonotype is medium-sized. The V gene is TRBV12-3 or TRBV12-4, the J gene TRBJ1-1; TCRdb picks TRBD1, but there is no DNA to check that call. The CDR3 spans 15 residues. The CDR3 protein is CASSPSPRLNTEAFF.

The rearrangement joins TRBV12-3 or TRBV12-4 to TRBJ2-7. This CDR3 spans 13 amino acids. CDR3 loop: CASSVGPQYEQYF.

Frequency places this clonotype as medium-sized. The chain couples TRBV7-6 to TRBJ1-5. Germline assignment: CDR1 SGHVS and CDR2 FNYEAQ. The CDR3 consists of 15 residues. The CDR3 spells CASSSTGASNQPQHF.

This clonotype registers medium-sized (0.01 to 0.1%) by frequency. The chain's CDR3 is CASNSGGAFLMKQFF. The chain employs TRBV19 and TRBJ2-1; TCRdb picks TRBD2, but there is no DNA to check that call. The germline CDR1 and CDR2 sequences are LNHDA and SQIVND (reference sequence). The CDR3 length is 15 residues.